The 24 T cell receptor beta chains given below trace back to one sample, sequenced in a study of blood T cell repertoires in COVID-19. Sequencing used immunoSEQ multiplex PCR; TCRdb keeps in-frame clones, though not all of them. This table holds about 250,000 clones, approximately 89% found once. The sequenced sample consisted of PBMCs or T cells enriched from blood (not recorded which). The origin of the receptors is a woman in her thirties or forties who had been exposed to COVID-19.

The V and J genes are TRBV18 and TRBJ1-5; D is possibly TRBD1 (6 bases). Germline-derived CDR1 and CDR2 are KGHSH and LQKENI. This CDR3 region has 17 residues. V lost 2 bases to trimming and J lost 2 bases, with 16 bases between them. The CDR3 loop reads CASSPETGFYCNQPQHF. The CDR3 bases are TGTGCCAGCTCACCAGAGACAGGATTTTACTGCAATCAGCCCCAGCATTTT.

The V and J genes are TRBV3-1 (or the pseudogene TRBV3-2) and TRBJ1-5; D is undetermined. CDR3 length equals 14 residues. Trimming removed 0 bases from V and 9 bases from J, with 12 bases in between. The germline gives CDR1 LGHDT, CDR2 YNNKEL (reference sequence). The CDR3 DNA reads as TGTGCCAGCAGCCAAGACCCCGGTTTGCGGCCCCAGCATTTT. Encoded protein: CASSQDPGLRPQHF.

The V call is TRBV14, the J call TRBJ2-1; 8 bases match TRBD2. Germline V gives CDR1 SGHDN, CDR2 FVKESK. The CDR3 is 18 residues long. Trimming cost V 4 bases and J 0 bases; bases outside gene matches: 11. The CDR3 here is CASSRSSGTISSYNEQFF. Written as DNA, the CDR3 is TGTGCCAGCAGCCGGAGTAGCGGGACTATAAGCTCCTACAATGAGCAGTTCTTC.

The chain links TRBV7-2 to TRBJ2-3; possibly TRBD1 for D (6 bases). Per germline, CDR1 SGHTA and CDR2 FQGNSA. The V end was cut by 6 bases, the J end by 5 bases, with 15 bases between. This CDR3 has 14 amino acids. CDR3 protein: CASRATGTRDTQYF. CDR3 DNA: TGTGCCAGCAGAGCTACAGGGACAAGAGATACGCAGTATTTT.

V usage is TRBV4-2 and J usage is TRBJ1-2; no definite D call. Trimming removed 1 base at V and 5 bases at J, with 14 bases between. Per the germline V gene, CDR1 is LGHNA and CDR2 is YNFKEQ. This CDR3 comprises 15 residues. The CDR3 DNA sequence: TGTGCCAGCAGCCAAGTTTCCTCGGGTCCTTATGGCTACACCTTC. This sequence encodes CASSQVSSGPYGYTF.

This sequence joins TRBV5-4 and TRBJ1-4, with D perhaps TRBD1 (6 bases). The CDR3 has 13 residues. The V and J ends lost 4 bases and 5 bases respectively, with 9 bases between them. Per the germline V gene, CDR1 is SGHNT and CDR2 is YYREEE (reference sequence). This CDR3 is CASSIGQNEKLFF. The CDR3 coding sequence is TGTGCCAGCAGCATAGGACAGAATGAAAAACTGTTTTTT.

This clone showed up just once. CDR3: CASTDTRSQYF. In nucleotides, the CDR3 is TGTGCCAGCACCGACACTAGGTCCCAGTACTTC. The rearrangement uses TRBV28 and TRBJ2-5, with a weak D call TRBD2 (5 bases). V was shortened by 7 bases and J by 9 bases, with 12 bases between the two germline ends. Per the germline V gene, CDR1 is MDHEN and CDR2 is SYDVKM. This CDR3 region has 11 residues.

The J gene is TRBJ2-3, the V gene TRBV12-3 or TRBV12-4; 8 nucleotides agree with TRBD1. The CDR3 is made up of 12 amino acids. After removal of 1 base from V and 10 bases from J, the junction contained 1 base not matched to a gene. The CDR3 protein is CASSLGQGSQYF. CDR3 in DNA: TGTGCCAGCAGTTTAGGACAGGGGTCGCAGTATTTT.

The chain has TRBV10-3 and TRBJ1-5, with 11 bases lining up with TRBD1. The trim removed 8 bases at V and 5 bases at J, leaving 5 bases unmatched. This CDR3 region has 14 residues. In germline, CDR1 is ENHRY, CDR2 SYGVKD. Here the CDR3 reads CAIGRGQGDQPQHF. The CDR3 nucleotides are TGTGCCATCGGCAGGGGACAGGGGGATCAGCCCCAGCATTTT.

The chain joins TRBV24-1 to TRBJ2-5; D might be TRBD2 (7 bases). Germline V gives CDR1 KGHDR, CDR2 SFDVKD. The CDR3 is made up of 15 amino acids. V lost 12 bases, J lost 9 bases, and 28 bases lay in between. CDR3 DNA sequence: TGTGCCTCACCACCGGAACAGGCCTTGGGGGGGCCCCAGTACTTC. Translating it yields CASPPEQALGGPQYF.

In nucleotides, the CDR3 is TGTGCCAGCAGTTACGGTTACGGGACCGGGGAGCTGTTTTTT. Translating gives CASSYGYGTGELFF. J is TRBJ2-2 and V is TRBV6-5; D is undetermined. Germline V gene sequence: CDR1 MNHEY, CDR2 SVGAGI. Trimming left V 2 bases short and J 5 bases short, with 9 bases between. The CDR3 has 14 amino acids.

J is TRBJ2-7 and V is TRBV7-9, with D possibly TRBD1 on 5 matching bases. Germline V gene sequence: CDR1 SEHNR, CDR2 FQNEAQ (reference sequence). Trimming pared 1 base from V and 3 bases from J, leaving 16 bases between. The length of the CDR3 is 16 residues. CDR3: CASSLGPVTANYEQYV. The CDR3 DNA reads TGTGCCAGCAGCTTAGGGCCCGTGACAGCGAACTACGAGCAGTACGTC.

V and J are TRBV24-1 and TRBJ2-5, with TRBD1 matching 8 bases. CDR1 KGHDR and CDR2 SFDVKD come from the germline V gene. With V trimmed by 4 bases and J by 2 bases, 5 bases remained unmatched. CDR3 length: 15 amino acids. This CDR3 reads CATSEAGTGQETQYF. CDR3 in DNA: TGTGCCACCAGTGAAGCCGGGACAGGTCAAGAGACCCAGTACTTC.

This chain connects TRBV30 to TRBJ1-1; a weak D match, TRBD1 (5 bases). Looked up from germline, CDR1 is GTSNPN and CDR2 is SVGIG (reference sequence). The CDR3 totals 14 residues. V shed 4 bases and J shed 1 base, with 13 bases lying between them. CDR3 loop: CAWKRGGSNTEAFF. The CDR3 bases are TGTGCCTGGAAACGGGGGGGTTCGAACACTGAAGCTTTCTTT. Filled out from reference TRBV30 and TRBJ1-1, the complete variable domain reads SQTIHQWPATLVQPVGSPLSLECTVEGTSNPNLYWYRQAAGRGLQLLFYSVGIGQISSEVPQNLSASRPQDRQFILSSKKLLLSDSGFYLCAWKRGGSNTEAFFGQGTRLTVV.

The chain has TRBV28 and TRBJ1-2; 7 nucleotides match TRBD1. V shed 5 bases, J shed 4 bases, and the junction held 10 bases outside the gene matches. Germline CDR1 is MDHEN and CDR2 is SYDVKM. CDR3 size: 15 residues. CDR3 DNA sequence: TGTGCCAGCAGTGGCCCTAGGGGACAGATCTATGGCTACACCTTC. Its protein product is CASSGPRGQIYGYTF.

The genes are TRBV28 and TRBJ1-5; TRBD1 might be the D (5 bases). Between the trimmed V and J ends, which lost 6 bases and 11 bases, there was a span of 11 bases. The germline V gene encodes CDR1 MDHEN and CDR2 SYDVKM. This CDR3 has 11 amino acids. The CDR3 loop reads CASRGLESQHF. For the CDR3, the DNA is TGTGCCAGCAGGGGACTTGAGTCCCAGCATTTT.

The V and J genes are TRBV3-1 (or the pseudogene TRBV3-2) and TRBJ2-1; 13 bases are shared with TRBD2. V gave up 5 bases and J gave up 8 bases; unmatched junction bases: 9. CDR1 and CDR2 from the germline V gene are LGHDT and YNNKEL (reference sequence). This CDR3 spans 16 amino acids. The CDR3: CASSYKGLAGVDEQFF. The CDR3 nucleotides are TGTGCCAGCAGCTACAAAGGACTAGCGGGAGTGGATGAGCAGTTCTTC.

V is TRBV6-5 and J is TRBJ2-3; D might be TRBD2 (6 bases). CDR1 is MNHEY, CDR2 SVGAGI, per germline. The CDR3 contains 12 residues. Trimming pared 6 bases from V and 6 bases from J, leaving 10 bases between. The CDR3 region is CASSRTSDTQYF. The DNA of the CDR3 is TGTGCCAGCAGCCGCACTAGCGATACGCAGTATTTT.

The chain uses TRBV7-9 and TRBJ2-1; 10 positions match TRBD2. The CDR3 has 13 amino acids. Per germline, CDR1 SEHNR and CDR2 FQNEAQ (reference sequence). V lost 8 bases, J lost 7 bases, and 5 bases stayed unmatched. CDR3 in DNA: TGTGCCAGCCCGCGACTAGCGGGTAATGAGCAGTTCTTC. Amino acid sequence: CASPRLAGNEQFF.

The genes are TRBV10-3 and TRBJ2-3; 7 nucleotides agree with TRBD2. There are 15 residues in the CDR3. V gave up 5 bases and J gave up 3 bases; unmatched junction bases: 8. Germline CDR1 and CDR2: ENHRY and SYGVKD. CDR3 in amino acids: CAISSVAGNTDTQYF. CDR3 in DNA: TGTGCCATCAGTTCAGTAGCGGGTAATACAGATACGCAGTATTTT.

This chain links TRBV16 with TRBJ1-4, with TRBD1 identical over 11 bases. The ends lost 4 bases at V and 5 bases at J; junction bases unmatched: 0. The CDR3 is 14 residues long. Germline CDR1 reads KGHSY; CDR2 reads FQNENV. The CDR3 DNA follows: TGTGCCAGCAGCCGGGACAGGGGGAATGAAAAACTGTTTTTT. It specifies CASSRDRGNEKLFF.

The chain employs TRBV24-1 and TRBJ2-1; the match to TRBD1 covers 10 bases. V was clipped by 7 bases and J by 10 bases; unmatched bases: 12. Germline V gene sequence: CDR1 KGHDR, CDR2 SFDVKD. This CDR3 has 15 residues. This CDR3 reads CATSPTGGTFREQFF. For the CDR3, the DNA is TGTGCCACCAGCCCGACAGGGGGCACTTTTAGGGAGCAGTTCTTC.

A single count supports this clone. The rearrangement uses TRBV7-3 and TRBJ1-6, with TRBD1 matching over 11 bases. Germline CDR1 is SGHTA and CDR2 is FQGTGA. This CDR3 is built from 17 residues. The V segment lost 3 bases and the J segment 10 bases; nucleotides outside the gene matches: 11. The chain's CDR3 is CASSLGGAGTGGSPLHF. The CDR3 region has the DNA TGTGCCAGCAGCTTGGGTGGTGCCGGGACAGGGGGATCACCCCTCCACTTT.

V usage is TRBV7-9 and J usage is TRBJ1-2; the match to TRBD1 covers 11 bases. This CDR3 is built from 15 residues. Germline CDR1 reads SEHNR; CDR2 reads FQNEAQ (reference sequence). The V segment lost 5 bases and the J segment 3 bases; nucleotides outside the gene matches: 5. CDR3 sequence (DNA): TGTGCCAGCAGCGTCGGGGGACAGGGGGACTATGGCTACACCTTC. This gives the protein CASSVGGQGDYGYTF.